The rows below give T cell receptor beta chains drawn from one sample of a study of cytomegalovirus exposure and HLA in healthy donors. TCRdb keeps only in-frame clones here, not all; method: immunoSEQ multiplex PCR. The sample has around 190,000 clones; over 65% are singletons. Sequencing used PBMCs. These receptors originate from a woman in her 30s in good health and CMV-seronegative. The CDR3 runs from the conserved cysteine through the conserved F or W.

V gene: TRBV14; J gene: TRBJ2-3; CDR3 protein: CASSQVGLVPDTQYF
V gene: TRBV7-9; J gene: TRBJ2-3; CDR3 protein: CASSFRRGVADTQYF
V gene: TRBV28; J gene: TRBJ1-2; CDR3 protein: CASSNGHVNYGYTF
V gene: TRBV5-4; J gene: TRBJ1-1; CDR3 protein: CASSRPGTGNLEAFF
V gene: TRBV5-1; J gene: TRBJ2-7; CDR3 protein: CASSISFQGGEQYF
V gene: TRBV11-2; J gene: TRBJ1-1; CDR3 protein: CASSLVGQGMNTEAFF
V gene: TRBV5-1; J gene: TRBJ1-4; CDR3 protein: CASSLDGEKLFF
V gene: TRBV5-1; J gene: TRBJ1-5; CDR3 protein: CASSLWAGGNQPQHF
V gene: TRBV27; J gene: TRBJ2-2; CDR3 protein: CASSHAWTAVTGELFF
V gene: TRBV13; J gene: TRBJ1-1; CDR3 protein: CASSKGTGGTEAFF
V gene: TRBV28; J gene: TRBJ2-1; CDR3 protein: CASSPAAGTGVIDEQFF
V gene: TRBV5-1; J gene: TRBJ1-1; CDR3 protein: CASSSTSKNTEAFF
V gene: TRBV30; J gene: TRBJ2-7; CDR3 protein: CAWSYPQERGGTYEQYF
V gene: TRBV5-5; J gene: TRBJ1-4; CDR3 protein: CASSYRPGTGTANEKLFF
V gene: TRBV30; J gene: TRBJ1-3; CDR3 protein: CAFWTVENTIYF
V gene: TRBV6-1; J gene: TRBJ1-5; CDR3 protein: CASSTGSNQPQHF
V gene: TRBV6-5; J gene: NA; CDR3 protein: CASSYSSLAGSYEQYF
V gene: TRBV7-9; J gene: TRBJ1-6; CDR3 protein: CASSFRQGSLDSPLHF
V gene: TRBV21-1; J gene: TRBJ2-6; CDR3 protein: CASSKERRSGANVLTF
V gene: TRBV27; J gene: TRBJ2-7; CDR3 protein: CASSLDRAREQYF
V gene: TRBV11-2; J gene: TRBJ2-3; CDR3 protein: CASSPRLAGGTDTQYF
V gene: TRBV6-1; J gene: TRBJ2-5; CDR3 protein: CASSGLQGAGTQYF
V gene: TRBV5-6; J gene: TRBJ2-7; CDR3 protein: CASSSRDRGIYEQYF
V gene: TRBV9; J gene: TRBJ2-5; CDR3 protein: CASSSRSGQLQETQYF
V gene: TRBV10-2; J gene: TRBJ1-3; CDR3 protein: CASSAWTSSGNTIYF
V gene: TRBV2; J gene: TRBJ1-5; CDR3 protein: CASSESPPDSRWTRPQHF
V gene: TRBV7-8; J gene: TRBJ2-7; CDR3 protein: CASSPRGGAAETYEQYF
V gene: TRBV18; J gene: TRBJ2-1; CDR3 protein: CASSPTSGYNEQFF
V gene: TRBV5-4; J gene: TRBJ2-5; CDR3 protein: CASSLGDLETQYF
V gene: TRBV6-1; J gene: TRBJ2-7; CDR3 protein: CASSIQVTYEQYF
V gene: TRBV6-5; J gene: TRBJ2-1; CDR3 protein: CASSPQTGNNEQFF